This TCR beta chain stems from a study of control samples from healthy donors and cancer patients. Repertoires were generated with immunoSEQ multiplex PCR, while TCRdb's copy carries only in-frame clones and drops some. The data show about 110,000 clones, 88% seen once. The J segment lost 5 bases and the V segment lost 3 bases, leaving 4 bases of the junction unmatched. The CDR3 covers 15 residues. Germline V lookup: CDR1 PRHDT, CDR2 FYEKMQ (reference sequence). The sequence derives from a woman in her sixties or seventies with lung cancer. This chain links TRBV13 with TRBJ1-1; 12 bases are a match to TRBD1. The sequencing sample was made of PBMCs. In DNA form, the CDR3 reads TGTGCCAGCAGCTTTGGGGACAGGGGGCGGACTGAAGCTTTCTTT. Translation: CASSFGDRGRTEAFF.